Presented here are 8 T cell receptor beta chains from one specimen sequenced in a study of cytomegalovirus exposure and HLA in healthy donors. With 60 Vbeta and 13 Jbeta primers, the PCR was carried out. Assay used: immunoSEQ multiplex PCR; TCRdb lists only in-frame clones, some missing. This sample has around 65,000 clones; more than 70% occur once, and the top ten carry roughly 50%. The source material was PBMCs. The receptors come from a man aged 50-59 years in good health and CMV-seropositive.

This chain uses TRBV6-1 with TRBJ1-2; a weak D match, TRBD1 (5 bases). Germline V gene sequence: CDR1 MNHNS, CDR2 SASEGT. The CDR3 consists of 13 residues. Trimming took off 4 bases at V and 8 bases at J, with 14 bases between the two ends. Here the CDR3 reads CASSGGGRIGYTF. As DNA, the CDR3 is TGTGCCAGCAGTGGTGGGGGGAGGATCGGCTACACCTTC.

V gene TRBV6-1 combines with J gene TRBJ2-1; 12 bases fit TRBD2. The J segment lost 5 bases and the V segment lost 5 bases, leaving 4 bases of the junction unmatched. This CDR3 is 15 amino acids long. Germline V gives CDR1 MNHNS, CDR2 SASEGT. CDR3 sequence (DNA): TGTGCCAGCAGTCCACTAGCGGGAGGACACAATGAGCAGTTCTTC. It yields the protein CASSPLAGGHNEQFF.

Concerning this clone itself: The junction departs from germline at one end; a sequencing error may be responsible. The rearrangement joins TRBV6-6 to TRBJ1-3; D remains unclear. The CDR3 has 13 residues. Germline values: CDR1 MNHNY, CDR2 SVGAGI (reference sequence). The CDR3 here is CASSPVAGYTIYF. The CDR3 coding sequence is TGTGCCAGCAGTCCCGTAGCTGGATACACCATATATTTT.

This chain connects TRBV7-9 to TRBJ1-4; a weak D match, TRBD1 (6 bases). The length of the CDR3 is 15 residues. Trimming took 1 base from V and 7 from J, leaving 13 bases between them. Germline V gene sequence: CDR1 SEHNR, CDR2 FQNEAQ (reference sequence). This CDR3 is CASSLDREEGEKLFF. The DNA of the CDR3 is TGTGCCAGCAGCTTAGACAGGGAAGAGGGTGAAAAACTGTTTTTT.

This clone was observed a single time. This chain uses TRBV29-1 with TRBJ2-7; TRBD2 matches at 12 bases. Germline values: CDR1 SQVTM, CDR2 ANQGSEA. There are 16 residues in the CDR3. J gave up 1 base and V 5 bases, and 9 bases lay outside the gene matches. CDR3 amino acids: CSVSKGGTSGSYEQYF. The CDR3 coding sequence is TGCAGCGTTTCAAAGGGAGGGACTAGCGGGTCCTACGAGCAGTACTTC.

V is TRBV4-2 and J is TRBJ2-7; maybe TRBD1 (6 bases). V lost 0 bases and J lost 5, with 14 bases in between. The CDR3 has 15 amino acids. Germline V gene lookup returns CDR1 LGHNA and CDR2 YNFKEQ. The CDR3 coding sequence is TGTGCCAGCAGCCAAGATCACAGGGCTCCCGACGAGCAGTACTTC. Encoded protein: CASSQDHRAPDEQYF.

This chain links TRBV6-5 with TRBJ2-2; D gene ambiguous. The CDR3 is 12 residues long. The V and J ends lost 2 bases and 7 bases respectively, with 5 bases between them. Germline values: CDR1 MNHEY, CDR2 SVGAGI. CDR3 in amino acids: CASSYEHGELFF. CDR3 DNA: TGTGCCAGCAGTTACGAGCACGGGGAGCTGTTTTTT.

CDR3 sequence (DNA): TGTGCCAGCAGCGCGTACCATCGTTCAGGGGGCGCGGGTGGCTACACCTTC. Translation: CASSAYHRSGGAGGYTF. V is TRBV7-3 and J is TRBJ1-2, with 8 positions matching TRBD1. The V gene's germline CDR1 is SGHTA and CDR2 FQGTGA. V was pared by 5 bases and J by 7 bases, with 18 bases of the junction left unmatched. This CDR3 has 17 amino acids.